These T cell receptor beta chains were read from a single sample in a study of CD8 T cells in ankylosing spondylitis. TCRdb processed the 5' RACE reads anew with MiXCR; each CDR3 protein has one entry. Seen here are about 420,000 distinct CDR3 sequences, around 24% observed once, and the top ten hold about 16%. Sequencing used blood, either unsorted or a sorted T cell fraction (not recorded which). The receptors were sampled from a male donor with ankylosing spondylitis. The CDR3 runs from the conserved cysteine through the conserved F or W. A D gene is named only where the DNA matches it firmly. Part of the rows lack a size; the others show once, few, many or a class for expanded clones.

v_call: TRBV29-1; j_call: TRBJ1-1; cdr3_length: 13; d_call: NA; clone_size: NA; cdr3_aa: CSVQGSPNTEAFF; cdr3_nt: TGCAGCGTTCAGGGCAGCCCGAACACTGAAGCTTTCTTT
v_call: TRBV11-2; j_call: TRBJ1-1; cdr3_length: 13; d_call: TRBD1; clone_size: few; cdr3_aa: CASIRDRDTEAFF; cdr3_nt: TGTGCCAGCATTCGGGACAGGGACACTGAAGCTTTCTTT
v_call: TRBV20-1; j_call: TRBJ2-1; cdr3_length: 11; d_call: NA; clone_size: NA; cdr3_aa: CSPRERNEQFF; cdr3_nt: TGCAGTCCAAGGGAGAGGAATGAGCAGTTCTTC
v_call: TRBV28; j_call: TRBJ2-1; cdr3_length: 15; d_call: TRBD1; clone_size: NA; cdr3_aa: CASSPDRGLRVEQFF; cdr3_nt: TGTGCCAGCAGTCCGGACAGGGGACTAAGGGTGGAGCAGTTCTTC
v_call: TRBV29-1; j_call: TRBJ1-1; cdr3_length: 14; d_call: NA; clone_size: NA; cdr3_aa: CSVDPTGMNTEAFF; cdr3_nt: TGCAGCGTCGACCCAACAGGGATGAACACTGAAGCTTTCTTT
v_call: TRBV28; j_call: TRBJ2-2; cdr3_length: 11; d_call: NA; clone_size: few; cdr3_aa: CASTGAGELFF; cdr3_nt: TGTGCCAGCACCGGAGCCGGGGAGCTGTTTTTT
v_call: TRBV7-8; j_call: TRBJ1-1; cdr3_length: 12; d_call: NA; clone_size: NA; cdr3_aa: CASSPRLTEAFF; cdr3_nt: TGTGCCAGCAGCCCCCGGCTAACTGAAGCTTTCTTT
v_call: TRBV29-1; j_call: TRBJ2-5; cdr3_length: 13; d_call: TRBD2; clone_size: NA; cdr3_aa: CSGTSGFQETQYF; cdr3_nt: TGCAGCGGGACTAGCGGATTTCAAGAGACCCAGTACTTC
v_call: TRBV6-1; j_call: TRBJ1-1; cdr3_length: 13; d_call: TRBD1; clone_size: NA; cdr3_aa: CASEAIRGTEAFF; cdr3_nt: TGTGCCAGCGAGGCCATCAGGGGGACTGAAGCTTTCTTT
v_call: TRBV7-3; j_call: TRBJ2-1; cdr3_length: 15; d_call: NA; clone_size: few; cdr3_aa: CASSLTGLPDNEQFF; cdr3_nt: TGTGCCAGCAGCTTAACGGGACTTCCCGACAATGAGCAGTTCTTC
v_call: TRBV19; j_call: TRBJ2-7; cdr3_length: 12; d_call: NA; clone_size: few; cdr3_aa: CASSMVGNEQYF; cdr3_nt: TGTGCCAGTAGTATGGTCGGTAACGAGCAGTACTTC
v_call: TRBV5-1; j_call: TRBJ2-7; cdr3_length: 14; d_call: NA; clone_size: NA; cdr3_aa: CASSLSGASYEQYF; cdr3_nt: TGCGCCAGCAGCTTGAGTGGGGCCTCCTACGAGCAGTACTTC
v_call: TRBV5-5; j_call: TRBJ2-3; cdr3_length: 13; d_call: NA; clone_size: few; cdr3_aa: CASSIHRADTQYF; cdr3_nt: TGTGCCAGCAGCATACACAGGGCGGATACGCAGTATTTT
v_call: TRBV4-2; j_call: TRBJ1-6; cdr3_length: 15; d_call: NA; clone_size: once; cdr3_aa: CASSQEDGGNSPLHF; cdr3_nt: TGTGCCAGCAGCCAAGAAGACGGGGGGAATTCACCCCTCCACTTT
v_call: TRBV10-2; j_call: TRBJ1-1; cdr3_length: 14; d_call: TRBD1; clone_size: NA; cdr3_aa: CASGDPRGGTEAFF; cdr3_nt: TGCGCCAGCGGGGATCCCAGGGGGGGCACTGAAGCTTTCTTT
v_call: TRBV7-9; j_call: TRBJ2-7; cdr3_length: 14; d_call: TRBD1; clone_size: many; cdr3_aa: CASSLAWTGGEQYF; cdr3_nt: TGTGCCAGCAGCTTGGCCTGGACAGGAGGCGAGCAGTACTTC
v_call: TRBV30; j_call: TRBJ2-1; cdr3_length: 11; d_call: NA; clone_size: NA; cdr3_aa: CAWSAGVGQFF; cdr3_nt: TGTGCCTGGAGTGCGGGAGTGGGACAGTTCTTC
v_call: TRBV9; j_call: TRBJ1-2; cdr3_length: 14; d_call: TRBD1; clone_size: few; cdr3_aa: CASSALGTAYGYTF; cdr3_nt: TGTGCCAGCAGCGCCCTCGGGACAGCCTATGGCTACACCTTC
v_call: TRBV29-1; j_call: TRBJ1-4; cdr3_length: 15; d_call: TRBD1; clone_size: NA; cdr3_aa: CSVEVHRGGSEKLFF; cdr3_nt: TGCAGCGTTGAAGTACACAGGGGAGGAAGCGAAAAACTGTTTTTT
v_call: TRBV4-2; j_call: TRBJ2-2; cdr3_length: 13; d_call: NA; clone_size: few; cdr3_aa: CASSQDANGELFF; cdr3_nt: TGTGCCAGCAGCCAAGATGCTAACGGGGAGCTGTTTTTT
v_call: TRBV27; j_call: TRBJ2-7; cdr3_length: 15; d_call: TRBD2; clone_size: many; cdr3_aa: CASSLSLAGFYEQYF; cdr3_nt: TGTGCCAGCAGTTTAAGTCTAGCGGGATTTTACGAGCAGTACTTC
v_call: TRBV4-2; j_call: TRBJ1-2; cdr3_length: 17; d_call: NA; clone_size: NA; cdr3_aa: CASSPQSGRTDNYGYTF; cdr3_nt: TGTGCCAGCAGCCCGCAATCCGGGAGGACCGATAACTATGGCTACACCTTC
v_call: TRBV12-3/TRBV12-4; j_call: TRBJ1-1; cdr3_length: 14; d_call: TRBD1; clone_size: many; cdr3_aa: CASSRTGGSTEAFF; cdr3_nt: TGTGCCAGCAGTCGGACAGGGGGCTCCACTGAAGCTTTCTTT
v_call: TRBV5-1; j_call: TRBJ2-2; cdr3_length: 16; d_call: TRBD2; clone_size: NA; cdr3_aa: CASSFSGAMNTGELFF; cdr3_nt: TGCGCCAGCAGCTTTAGCGGGGCAATGAACACCGGGGAGCTGTTTTTT
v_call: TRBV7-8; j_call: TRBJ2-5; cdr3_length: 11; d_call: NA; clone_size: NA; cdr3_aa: CASTEGETQYF; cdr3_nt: TGTGCCAGCACCGAGGGGGAGACCCAGTACTTC
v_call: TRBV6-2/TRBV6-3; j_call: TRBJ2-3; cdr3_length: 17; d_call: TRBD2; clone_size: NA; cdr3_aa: CASSYPVGSGVRDTQYF; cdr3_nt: TGTGCCAGCAGTTACCCTGTGGGTAGCGGGGTAAGGGATACGCAGTATTTT
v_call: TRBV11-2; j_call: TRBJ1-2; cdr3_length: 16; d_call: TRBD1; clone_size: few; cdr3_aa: CASSSHMTGPHYGYTF; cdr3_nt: TGTGCCAGCAGCTCTCACATGACAGGGCCTCACTATGGCTACACCTTC
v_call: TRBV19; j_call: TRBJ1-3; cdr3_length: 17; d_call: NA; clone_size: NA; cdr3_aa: CASSPSATNQFGNTIYF; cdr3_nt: TGTGCCAGTAGTCCGTCAGCGACGAACCAATTTGGAAACACCATATATTTT
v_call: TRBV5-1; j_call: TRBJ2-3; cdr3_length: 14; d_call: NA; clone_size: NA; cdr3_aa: CASRIGVSTDTQYF; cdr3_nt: TGCGCCAGCAGAATCGGAGTAAGCACAGATACGCAGTATTTT
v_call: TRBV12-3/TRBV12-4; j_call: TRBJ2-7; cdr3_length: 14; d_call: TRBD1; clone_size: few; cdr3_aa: CASSWTGSSYEQYF; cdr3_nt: TGTGCCAGCAGTTGGACAGGGAGCTCCTACGAGCAGTACTTC
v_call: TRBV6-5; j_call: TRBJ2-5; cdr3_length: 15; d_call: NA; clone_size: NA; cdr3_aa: CASSYSGGVQETQYF; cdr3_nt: TGTGCCAGCAGTTACTCTGGGGGAGTCCAAGAGACCCAGTACTTC
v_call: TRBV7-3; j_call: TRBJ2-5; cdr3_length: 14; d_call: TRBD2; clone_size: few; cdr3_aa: CASRSSGSRETQYF; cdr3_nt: TGTGCCAGCAGGTCTAGCGGGAGTCGAGAGACCCAGTACTTC
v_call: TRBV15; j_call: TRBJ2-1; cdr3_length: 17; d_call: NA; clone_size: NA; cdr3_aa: CASSARMGTVPRTEQFF; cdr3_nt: TGTGCCTCCAGCGCGAGAATGGGGACCGTGCCGCGAACTGAGCAGTTCTTC
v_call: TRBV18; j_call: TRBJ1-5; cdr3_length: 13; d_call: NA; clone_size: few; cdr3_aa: CASSSDINQPQHF; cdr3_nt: TGTGCCAGCTCAAGTGACATAAATCAGCCCCAGCATTTT
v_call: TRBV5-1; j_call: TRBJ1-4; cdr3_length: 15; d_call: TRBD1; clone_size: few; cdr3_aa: CASSQRQGSNEKLFF; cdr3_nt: TGCGCCAGCAGCCAAAGACAGGGCTCTAATGAAAAACTGTTTTTT
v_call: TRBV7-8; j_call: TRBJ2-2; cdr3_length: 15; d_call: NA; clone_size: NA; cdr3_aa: CASSLDGPSTGELFF; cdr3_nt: TGTGCCAGCAGCTTAGATGGACCATCAACCGGGGAGCTGTTTTTT
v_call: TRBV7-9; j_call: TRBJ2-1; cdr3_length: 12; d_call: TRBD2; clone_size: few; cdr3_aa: CASSLAGLGGFF; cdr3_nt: TGTGCCAGCAGCTTAGCGGGACTAGGGGGGTTCTTC
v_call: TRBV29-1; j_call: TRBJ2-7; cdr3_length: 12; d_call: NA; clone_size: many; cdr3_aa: CSVKPPGYEQYF; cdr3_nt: TGCAGCGTGAAACCTCCGGGTTACGAGCAGTACTTC
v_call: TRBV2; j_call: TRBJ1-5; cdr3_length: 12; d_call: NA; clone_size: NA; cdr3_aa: CASSDADQPQHF; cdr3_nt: TGTGCCAGCAGTGATGCGGATCAGCCCCAGCATTTT
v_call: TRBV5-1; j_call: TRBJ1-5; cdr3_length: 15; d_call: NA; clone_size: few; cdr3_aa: CASSETGFVNQPQHF; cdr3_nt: TGCGCCAGCAGCGAAACGGGTTTTGTCAATCAGCCCCAGCATTTT
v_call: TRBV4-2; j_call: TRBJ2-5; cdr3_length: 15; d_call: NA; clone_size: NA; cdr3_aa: CASSQVEGTQETQYF; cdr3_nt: TGTGCCAGCAGCCAAGTTGAAGGGACCCAAGAGACCCAGTACTTC